The 9 T cell receptor beta chains below all came from one sample that was sequenced in a study of Ad26.COV2.S vaccination and SARS-CoV-2 variants. Here immunoSEQ multiplex PCR was the method, and the copy in TCRdb shows in-frame clones only, minus some. The table records approximately 410,000 clones, around nine tenths of them present only once. Treatment meaning: about 20 received Ad26.COV2.S at low or high dose, single or two shots; about five received placebo; per-sample allocation not given. Sampling was performed 63 days after the first vaccine or placebo injection. The sequenced sample was peripheral blood, obtained in a trial of Ad26.COV2.S vaccine versus placebo. The receptors were gathered from a person aged 18-60 years who received the Ad26.COV2.S COVID-19 vaccine or a placebo.

The chain links TRBV10-3 to TRBJ2-3, with D tentatively TRBD2 (5 bases). Germline V lookup: CDR1 ENHRY, CDR2 SYGVKD. V lost 7 bases, J lost 4 bases, and 12 bases lay in between. The CDR3 spans 13 residues. The DNA for the CDR3 is TGTGCCATCAATGCCGGGGTGTCAGATACGCAGTATTTT. Encoded protein: CAINAGVSDTQYF.

The J gene is TRBJ2-5, the V gene TRBV4-3; D is tentatively TRBD1 or TRBD2 (6 bases each). Germline loops: CDR1 LGHNA, CDR2 YSLEER. There are 15 residues in the CDR3. V was clipped by 5 bases and J by 5 bases, with 18 bases between them. DNA of the CDR3: TGCGCCAGCAGCTTAGCTGGGGGGCCGGGGGAGACCCAGTACTTC. This codes for CASSLAGGPGETQYF.

V usage is TRBV10-3 and J usage is TRBJ2-3, with 7 bases lining up with TRBD1. The CDR3 totals 14 residues. CDR1 ENHRY and CDR2 SYGVKD come from the germline V gene. Trimming cost V 1 base and J 5 bases; bases outside gene matches: 3. CDR3 in amino acids: CAISELTGVDTQYF. CDR3 DNA: TGTGCCATCAGTGAGTTAACAGGGGTAGATACGCAGTATTTT.

The chain employs TRBV7-2 and TRBJ1-5; D gene ambiguous. Deletions cut 0 bases from V and 5 bases from J, with 8 bases between. The CDR3 totals 14 residues. CDR1 and CDR2 (germline): SGHTA, FQGNSA. CDR3 residues: CASSLALADQPQHF. Here the CDR3 DNA reads TGTGCCAGCAGCTTAGCGTTGGCAGATCAGCCCCAGCATTTT. Based on the CDR3 plus reference TRBV7-2 and TRBJ1-5, the full variable domain is GAGVSQSPSNKVTEKGKDVELRCDPISGHTALYWYRQSLGQGLEFLIYFQGNSAPDKSGLPSDRFSAERTGGSVSTLTIQRTQQEDSAVYLCASSLALADQPQHFGDGTRLSIL.

This sequence joins TRBV28 and TRBJ1-1, with TRBD1 as a possible D gene (6 bases). This CDR3 spans 12 amino acids. In germline, CDR1 is MDHEN, CDR2 SYDVKM. Trimming left V 2 bases short and J 8 bases short, with 9 bases between. CDR3 region: CASSLGTTEAFF. The CDR3 DNA reads as TGTGCCAGCAGTTTAGGGACAACCGAAGCTTTCTTT.

The V gene is TRBV4-3, the J gene TRBJ1-6; possible D gene TRBD1, 6 bases. Germline V lookup: CDR1 LGHNA, CDR2 YSLEER. The CDR3 is 13 residues long. V was shortened by 7 bases and J by 6 bases, with 10 bases between the two germline ends. The CDR3 is CASTTGLNSPLHF. DNA for the CDR3: TGCGCCAGCACAACAGGGCTTAATTCACCCCTCCACTTT.

V is TRBV4-1 and J is TRBJ1-5; 9 positions agree with TRBD1. Germline V gene lookup returns CDR1 MGHRA and CDR2 YSYEKL. The J segment lost 0 bases and the V segment lost 2 bases, leaving 5 bases of the junction unmatched. The CDR3 is 17 residues long. In DNA, the CDR3 is TGCGCCAGCAGCCAAATGACAGGGGGACGTAGCAATCAGCCCCAGCATTTT. Amino acid sequence: CASSQMTGGRSNQPQHF.

CDR3 nucleotide sequence: TGTGCCACCGACCCCCTCTCCCCGGTGCGGGCAGGGGGCATAGGGGAGCTGTTTTTT. Translating gives CATDPLSPVRAGGIGELFF. The V gene is TRBV2, the J gene TRBJ2-2, with TRBD1 identical over 8 bases. V lost 10 bases and J lost 8; bases outside the gene matches: 27. The CDR3 is 19 residues long. CDR1 and CDR2 (germline): SNHLY, FYNNEI.

The rearrangement uses TRBV6-2 or TRBV6-3 and TRBJ2-5; D is unresolved. Germline V gene lookup returns CDR1 MNHEY and CDR2 SVGEGT. The V end was cut by 2 bases, the J end by 5 bases, with 9 bases between. CDR3 length equals 13 residues. The CDR3 loop is CASSYGVEETQYF. The CDR3 bases are TGTGCCAGCAGTTACGGGGTAGAGGAGACCCAGTACTTC.